This T cell receptor beta chain was profiled in a study of cytomegalovirus exposure and HLA in healthy donors. This clone was detected only once. Its antigen is not known. Study results and caveats: Associated with cytomegalovirus, according to the listing, were approximately 160 TCR beta chains.

The method was immunoSEQ multiplex PCR; TCRdb's version includes in-frame clones alone and lacks a portion of them. The sample has some 83,000 clones; approximately 94% are singletons. With 3 bases clipped from V and 6 bases from J, the junction kept 16 bases outside the gene matches. From germline, CDR1 is SGHVS and CDR2 FQNEAQ. The CDR3 has 18 amino acids. Sample: PBMCs. This sequence originates from a woman aged 18-29 years in good health and CMV-seropositive. The chain couples TRBV7-8 to TRBJ2-1; 8 nucleotides line up with TRBD2. The CDR3 here is CASSLGWRGAKALNEQFF. Written as DNA, the CDR3 is TGTGCCAGCAGCTTGGGATGGCGGGGGGCTAAAGCTCTCAATGAGCAGTTCTTC.